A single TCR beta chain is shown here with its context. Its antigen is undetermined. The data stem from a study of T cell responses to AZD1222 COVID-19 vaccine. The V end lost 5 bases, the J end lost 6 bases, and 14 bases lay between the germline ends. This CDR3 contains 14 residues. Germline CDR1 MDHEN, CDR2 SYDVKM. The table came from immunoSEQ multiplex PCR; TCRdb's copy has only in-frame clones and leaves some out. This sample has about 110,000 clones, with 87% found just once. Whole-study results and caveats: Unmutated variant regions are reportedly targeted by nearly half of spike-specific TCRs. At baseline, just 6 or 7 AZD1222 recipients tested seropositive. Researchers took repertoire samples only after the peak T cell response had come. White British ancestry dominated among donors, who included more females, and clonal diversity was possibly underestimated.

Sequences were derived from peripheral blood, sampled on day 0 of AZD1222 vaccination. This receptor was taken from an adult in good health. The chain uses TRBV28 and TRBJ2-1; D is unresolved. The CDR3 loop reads CASSRAKVINEQFF. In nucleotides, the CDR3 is TGTGCCAGCAGTCGCGCAAAAGTGATCAATGAGCAGTTCTTC.